The TCR beta chain under discussion was sequenced for a study of spatial heterogeneity in lung cancer. Study context: Raw reads showed each unique TCR and UMI combination turning up more than ten times on average. Findings of the study overall: Blood carried ubiquitous expanded tumor TCRs more at resection than follow-up.

CDR1 and CDR2 (germline): LGHNA, YSLEER. The CDR3 runs to 16 residues. V was trimmed by 3 bases and J by 0 bases, leaving 11 bases between them. Unique molecular identifiers tagged every individual TCR cDNA molecule. TCRdb re-called the 5' RACE reads through MiXCR, storing one row per CDR3 protein. The sample carries under 25,000 distinct CDR3 sequences, more than 5% recorded once. Only a few counts were recorded for this clonotype. Its cognate antigen is unknown. Time point of the sample: sample taken at primary tumor resection. Samples were donated by 72 untreated early-stage non-small cell lung cancer patients.

This receptor was identified in a male donor with early-stage non-small cell lung cancer. The chain employs TRBV4-3 and TRBJ2-2; D not resolved. Sequences were derived from PBMCs, sampled at surgery. In nucleotides, the CDR3 is TGCGCCAGCAGCCACGGCGATGGGTCGAACACCGGGGAGCTGTTTTTT. Translation: CASSHGDGSNTGELFF.